The sequence of this T cell receptor beta chain was determined in a study of tumor-infiltrating lymphocytes in localized non-small cell lung cancer. This CDR3 comprises 14 residues. Per germline, CDR1 WSHSY and CDR2 SAAADI. V lost 6 bases to trimming and J lost 1 base, with 10 bases between them. The repertoire was sequenced with immunoSEQ multiplex PCR; TCRdb's copy has only in-frame clones and lacks some. This table has several thousand clones, over 60% appearing once. The source is a human donor with non-small cell lung cancer. The genes are TRBV10-2 and TRBJ1-5, with D maybe TRBD1 (5 bases). Sequenced material: lung tumor tissue. The chain's CDR3 is CASRGTDSNQPQHF. DNA for the CDR3: TGCGCCAGCAGAGGGACGGACAGCAATCAGCCCCAGCATTTT.